The table lists the clone carrying this T cell receptor (beta chain) with many counts. Arm-PCR of CDR3 regions and iRepertoire HTBI primers were the basis on which TCR beta libraries were built. TCRdb reanalysed the multiplex PCR reads using MiXCR and keeps one entry per CDR3 protein. The sample has 350,000 to 550,000 distinct CDR3 sequences, 16% seen once; the top ten hold approximately 22%. The sample comes from a study of regulatory T cells in long-lasting Graves disease. Regarding time point: newly diagnosed GD, antithyroid drugs for less than 3 months. There was RNA extracted from PBMCs, and the TCR library was made from it. The CDR3 spans 15 residues. V was pared by 5 bases and J by 4 bases, with 9 bases of the junction left unmatched. CDR1 and CDR2 from the germline V gene are SGHTA and FQGNSA. These records were also assigned to another study, of T cells in Graves' hyperthyroidism and ophthalmopathy.

The source of this sequence is a young woman with Graves disease. The specimen comprised peripheral blood mononuclear cells (PBMCs), sampled at new diagnosis, from a patient treated with antithyroid drugs. This rearrangement joins TRBV7-2 to TRBJ2-3, with 7 bases that match TRBD2. CDR3 region: CASSTLAGAPDTQYF. The DNA for the CDR3 is TGTGCCAGCAGCACTTTGGCGGGAGCGCCAGATACGCAGTATTTT.